Listed here is a single T cell receptor (beta chain). Its antigen is not identified. The data stem from a study of beta chain features in type 1 diabetes. General study findings and limits: In every one of the four CD4+ subsets, TCRB CDR3s were moderately but significantly shorter in Type 1 diabetes patients. VDJ junctions from patients with type 1 diabetes contained fewer insertions and more deletions. Naive, central memory and Treg TCRB repertoires seemed to resemble each other more closely in patients than they did in healthy donors.

Expressed TCRB transcripts were sequenced because the entire RNA isolate underwent reverse transcription. Here immunoSEQ multiplex PCR was the method, and the copy in TCRdb shows in-frame clones only, minus some. The sample yields about 150,000 clones, approximately 10% seen once. V gave up 5 bases and J gave up 5 bases; unmatched junction bases: 11. CDR3 size: 14 residues. Germline V CDR1 and CDR2: GTSNPN, SVGIG (reference sequence). Input material: central memory CD4+ T cells from blood. This chain links TRBV30 with TRBJ2-7; 8 bases line up with TRBD2. This clonotype was obtained from a man aged 30-40 years with type 1 diabetes. The CDR3 DNA reads as TGTGCCTGGGCAAGAAGCGGGAGTAGGGACGAGCAGTACTTC. The encoded protein is CAWARSGSRDEQYF.